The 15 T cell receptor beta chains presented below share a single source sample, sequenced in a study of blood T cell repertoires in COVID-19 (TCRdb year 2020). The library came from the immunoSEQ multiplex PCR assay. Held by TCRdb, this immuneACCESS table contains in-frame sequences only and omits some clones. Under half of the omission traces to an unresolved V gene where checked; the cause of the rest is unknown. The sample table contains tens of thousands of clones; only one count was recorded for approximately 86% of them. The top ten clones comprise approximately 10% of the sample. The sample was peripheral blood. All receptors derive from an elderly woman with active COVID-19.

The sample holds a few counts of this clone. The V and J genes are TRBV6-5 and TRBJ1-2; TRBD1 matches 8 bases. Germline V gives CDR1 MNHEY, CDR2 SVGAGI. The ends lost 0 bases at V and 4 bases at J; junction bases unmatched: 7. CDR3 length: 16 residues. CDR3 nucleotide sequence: TGTGCCAGCAGTTACTCGAGAACAGGGGGTGGCTATGGCTACACCTTC. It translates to CASSYSRTGGGYGYTF.

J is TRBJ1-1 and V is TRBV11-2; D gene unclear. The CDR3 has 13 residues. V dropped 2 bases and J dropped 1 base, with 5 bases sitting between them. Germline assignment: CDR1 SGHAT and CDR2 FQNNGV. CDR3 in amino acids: CASSLSGNTEAFF. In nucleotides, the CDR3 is TGTGCCAGCAGCTTAAGCGGGAACACTGAAGCTTTCTTT.

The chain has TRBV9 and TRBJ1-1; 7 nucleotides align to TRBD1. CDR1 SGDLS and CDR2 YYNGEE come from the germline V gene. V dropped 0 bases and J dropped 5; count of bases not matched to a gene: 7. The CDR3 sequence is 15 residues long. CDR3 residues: CASSVGQGRVTEAFF. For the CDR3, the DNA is TGTGCCAGCAGCGTAGGACAGGGACGGGTAACTGAAGCTTTCTTT.

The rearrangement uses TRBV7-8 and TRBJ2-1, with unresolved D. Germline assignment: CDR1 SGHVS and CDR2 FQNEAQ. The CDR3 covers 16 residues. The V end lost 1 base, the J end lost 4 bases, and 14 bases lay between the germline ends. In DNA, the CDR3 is TGTGCCAGCAGCTTAGGAGGCAGAGTACCTTACAATGAGCAGTTCTTC. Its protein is CASSLGGRVPYNEQFF.

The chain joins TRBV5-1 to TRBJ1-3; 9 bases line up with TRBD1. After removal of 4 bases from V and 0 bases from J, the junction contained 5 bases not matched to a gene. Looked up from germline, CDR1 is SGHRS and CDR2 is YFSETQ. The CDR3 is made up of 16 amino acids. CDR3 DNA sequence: TGCGCCAGCAGCCCGGACAGGGGACTCTCTGGAAACACCATATATTTT. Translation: CASSPDRGLSGNTIYF.

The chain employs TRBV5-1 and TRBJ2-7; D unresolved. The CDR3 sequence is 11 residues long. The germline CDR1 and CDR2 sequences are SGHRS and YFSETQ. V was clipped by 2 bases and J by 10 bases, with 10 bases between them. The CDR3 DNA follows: TGCGCCAGCAGCTTCGAGGCTCTCCAGTACTTC. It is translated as CASSFEALQYF. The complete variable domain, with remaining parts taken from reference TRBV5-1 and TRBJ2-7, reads KAGVTQTPRYLIKTRGQQVTLSCSPISGHRSVSWYQQTPGQGLQFLFEYFSETQRNKGNFPGRFSGRQFSNSRSEMNVSTLELGDSALYLCASSFEALQYFGPGTRLTVT.

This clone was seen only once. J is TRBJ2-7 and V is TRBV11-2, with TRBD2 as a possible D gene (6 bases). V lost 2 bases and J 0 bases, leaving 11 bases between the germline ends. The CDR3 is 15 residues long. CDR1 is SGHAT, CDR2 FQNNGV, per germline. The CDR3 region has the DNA TGTGCCAGCAGCTTATACGCGGGGAGCTCCTACGAGCAGTACTTC. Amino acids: CASSLYAGSSYEQYF.

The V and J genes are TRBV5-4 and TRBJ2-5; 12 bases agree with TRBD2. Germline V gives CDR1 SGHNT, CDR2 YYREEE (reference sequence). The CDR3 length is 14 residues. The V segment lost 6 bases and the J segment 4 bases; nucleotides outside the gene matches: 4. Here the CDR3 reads CASNLAGGRETQYF. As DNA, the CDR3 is TGTGCCAGCAACCTAGCGGGGGGGCGAGAGACCCAGTACTTC.

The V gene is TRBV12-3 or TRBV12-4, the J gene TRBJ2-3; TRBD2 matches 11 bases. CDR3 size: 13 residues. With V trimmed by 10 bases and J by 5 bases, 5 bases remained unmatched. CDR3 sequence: CATRGLAVDTQYF. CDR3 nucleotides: TGTGCCACACGGGGACTAGCGGTAGATACGCAGTATTTT.

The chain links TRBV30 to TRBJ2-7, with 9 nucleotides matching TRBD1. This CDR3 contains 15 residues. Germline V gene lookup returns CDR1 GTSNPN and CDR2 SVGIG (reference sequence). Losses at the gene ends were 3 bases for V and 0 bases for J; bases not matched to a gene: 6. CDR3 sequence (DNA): TGTGCCTGGAGGCTCCGGGACAGGGCCTCCTACGAGCAGTACTTC. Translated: CAWRLRDRASYEQYF. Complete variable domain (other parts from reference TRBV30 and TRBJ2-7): SQTIHQWPATLVQPVGSPLSLECTVEGTSNPNLYWYRQAAGRGLQLLFYSVGIGQISSEVPQNLSASRPQDRQFILSSKKLLLSDSGFYLCAWRLRDRASYEQYFGPGTRLTVT.

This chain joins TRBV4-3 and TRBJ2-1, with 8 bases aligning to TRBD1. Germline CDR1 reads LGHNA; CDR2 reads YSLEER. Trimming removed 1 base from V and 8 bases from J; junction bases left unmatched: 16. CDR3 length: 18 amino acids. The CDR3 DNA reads TGCGCCAGCAGCCAAGGAGACGCCGGACAGGGTTCTTGGTATGAGCAGTTCTTC. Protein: CASSQGDAGQGSWYEQFF.

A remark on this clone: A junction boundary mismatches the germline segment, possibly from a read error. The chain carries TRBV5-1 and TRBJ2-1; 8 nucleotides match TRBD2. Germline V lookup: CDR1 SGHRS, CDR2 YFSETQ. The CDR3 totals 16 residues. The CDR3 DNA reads TGCGCCAGCACCTTGGTGGGGACTAGTAGGAACAATGAGCAGTTCTTC. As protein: CASTLVGTSRNNEQFF.

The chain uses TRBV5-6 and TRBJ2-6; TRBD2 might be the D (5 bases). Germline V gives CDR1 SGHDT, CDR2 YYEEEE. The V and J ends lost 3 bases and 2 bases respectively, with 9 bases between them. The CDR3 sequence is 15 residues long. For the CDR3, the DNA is TGTGCCAGCAGCTCAGAGGGTCCTGGGGCCAACGTCCTGACTTTC. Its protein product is CASSSEGPGANVLTF.

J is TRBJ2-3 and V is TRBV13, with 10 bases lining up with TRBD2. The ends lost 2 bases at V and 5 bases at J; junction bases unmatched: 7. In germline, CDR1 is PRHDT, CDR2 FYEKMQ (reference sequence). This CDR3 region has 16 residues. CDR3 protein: CASSLKGSGGIDTQYF. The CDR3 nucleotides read TGTGCCAGCAGCTTAAAGGGTAGCGGGGGGATAGATACGCAGTATTTT.

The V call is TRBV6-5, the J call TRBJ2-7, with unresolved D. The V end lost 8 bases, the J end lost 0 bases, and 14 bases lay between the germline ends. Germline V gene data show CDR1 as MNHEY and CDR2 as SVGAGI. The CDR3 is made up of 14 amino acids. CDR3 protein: CASSFGYGSYEQYF. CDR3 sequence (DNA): TGTGCCAGCTCTTTCGGGTACGGCTCCTACGAGCAGTACTTC.